The present TCR beta chain was sequenced within a study of shared clonotypes between healthy human individuals. Study-level points and caveats: Clonotypes that were shared across four donors made up 4% to 6% of naive CD4 clonotypes. All-four-donor shared clonotypes had higher generation probabilities than non-shared clonotypes did.

Germline loops: CDR1 MDHEN, CDR2 SYDVKM. The CDR3 extends over 15 amino acids. V gave up 5 bases and J gave up 0 bases; unmatched junction bases: 6. In regard to this clone: What it recognizes is unknown.

CD45RO negativity and positive selection for CCR7 defined naive CD8 cells, a population that excluded terminally differentiated effector memory CD45RA+ cells. The study ran the assay at deep level. Study processing details: ImmunoSEQ yielded junction-only sequences lacking quality scores, so filtering differed. The protocol was immunoSEQ multiplex PCR, while the TCRdb copy is restricted to in-frame clones and leaves out a portion. V and J calls and clone size follow that table, whereas D and trimming were derived from the DNA. The profile shows 1.5 million to 2.5 million clones, just under 95% of them singletons.

Material: naive CD8+ T cells sorted from blood. The TCR originated in a man aged 18 to 30 in good health. The chain combines TRBV28 with TRBJ2-5; 7 nucleotides agree with TRBD2. CDR3 sequence (DNA): TGTGCCAGCAGTACGGCTAGCGGCGACCAAGAGACCCAGTACTTC. This codes for CASSTASGDQETQYF.